This TCR beta chain was profiled in a study of CD8+ T cells in alopecia areata. Treatment noted: oral pan-JAK inhibitor, 5-10 mg twice daily. Collected material from alopecia areata patients comprised lesional scalp punch biopsies and peripheral blood. The CDR3 runs 12 residues. The germline CDR1 and CDR2 sequences are SGHVS and FQNEAQ. Trimming cost V 1 base and J 5 bases, with 5 bases left between them. As the sequencing template, cDNA was produced by extracting RNA and reverse transcribing it. The protocol was immunoSEQ multiplex PCR, while the TCRdb copy is restricted to in-frame clones and leaves out a portion. The data hold about 100,000 clones, with 55% to 70% observed a single time.

Material: CD8+ T cells sorted from blood, obtained between weeks 55 and 70, from a patient treated with tofacitinib. The source of this sequence is a human donor with alopecia areata. The rearrangement uses TRBV7-8 and TRBJ2-5; the D is unclear. CDR3: CASSLGWETQYF. The CDR3 DNA follows: TGTGCCAGCAGCTTAGGGTGGGAGACCCAGTACTTC.